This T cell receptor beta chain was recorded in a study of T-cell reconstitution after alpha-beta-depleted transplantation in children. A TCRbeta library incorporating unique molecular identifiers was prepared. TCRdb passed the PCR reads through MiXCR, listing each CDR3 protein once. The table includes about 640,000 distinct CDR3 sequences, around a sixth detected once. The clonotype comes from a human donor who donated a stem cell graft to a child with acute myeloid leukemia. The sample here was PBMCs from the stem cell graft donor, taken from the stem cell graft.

This CDR3 reads CASSLYPGAASYEQYF. CDR3 DNA sequence: TGTGCCAGCAGCTTGTACCCTGGGGCAGCCTCCTACGAGCAGTACTTC. The chain combines TRBV7-2 with TRBJ2-7, with D possibly matching TRBD1 (5 bases). V shed 3 bases and J shed 0 bases, with 15 bases lying between them. CDR1 and CDR2 from the germline V gene are SGHTA and FQGNSA. There are 16 residues in the CDR3.